This TCR beta chain stems from a study of blood T cell repertoires in COVID-19. Looking at the study overall: T cells, B-cell-depleted T cells, or PBMCs provided the cDNA or gDNA that served as material.

Self-reported history from a screening survey and questionnaire set each donor's cohort. Two negative PCRs, clearance, or symptom resolution had been documented for recovered Cohort 3 donors. Sequencing was performed with immunoSEQ multiplex PCR; in TCRdb, only in-frame clones are kept and a portion is missing. Counted here are some 200,000 clones, almost 80% occurring once; the ten biggest clones make up around 15%. Sequenced input: PBMCs or T cells enriched from blood (not recorded which). This sequence originates from a woman aged 50 to 60 who had recovered from COVID-19.

The CDR3 loop reads CSVKTGTGNQPQHF. In nucleotides, the CDR3 is TGCAGCGTGAAGACAGGGACTGGGAATCAGCCCCAGCATTTT. This sequence joins TRBV29-1 and TRBJ1-5, with 7 positions matching TRBD1. Germline V gene sequence: CDR1 SQVTM, CDR2 ANQGSEA. The ends lost 6 bases at V and 4 bases at J; junction bases unmatched: 9. The CDR3 totals 14 residues.